This T cell receptor (beta chain) was documented in a study of CD8 T cells in Susac syndrome. CD8+ and CD4+ T cells from blood underwent TCR beta sequencing, which was carried out in a high-throughput format. Relapsing-remitting disease, either stable or active, was present in the multiple sclerosis controls, who were treatment-naive patients. The CD8+ and CD4+ T cells were negatively isolated, with the TEMRA cells enriched by FACS. Reverse transcription of 0.5 to 1 ug RNA used random hexamers. Across 54 Vbeta and 13 Jbeta, immunoSEQ multiplex PCR amplified TCR beta CDR3. TCRdb ran MiXCR on the immunoSEQ multiplex PCR reads and lists one entry per CDR3 protein. This table has over 300,000 distinct CDR3 sequences, about 91% appearing once. The CDR3 covers 13 residues. In germline, CDR1 is SEHNR, CDR2 FQNEAQ (reference sequence). The V end was cut by 3 bases, the J end by 7 bases, with 11 bases between.

Sequenced material: CD4+ T cells from PBMCs. The chain has TRBV7-9 and TRBJ2-3, with D possibly TRBD2 on 6 matching bases. The sequence derives from a human donor with multiple sclerosis. The CDR3 protein is CASSFGGENTQYF. In nucleotides, the CDR3 is TGTGCCAGCAGCTTCGGGGGTGAAAATACGCAGTATTTT.